Shown below are 19 T cell receptor beta chains from a single sample sequenced in a study of human T cells and chemical hapten exposure. Time point here: patch test 3, about 24 weeks after DPC sensitization. Treatment given: therapeutic diphenylcyclopropenone sensitization with weekly scalp DPC. TCRdb reanalysed the RACE reads using MiXCR and keeps one entry per CDR3 protein. The table includes about 97,000 distinct CDR3 sequences, 25% to 35% detected once. Specimen: whole blood, collected in connection with sensitization to the hapten diphenylcyclopropenone (DPC). All receptors derive from a man aged 35-49 years with alopecia areata. Some clones in this sample may be carry-over from other donors' samples.

This sequence joins TRBV15 and TRBJ1-3; 7 nucleotides match TRBD1. J was trimmed by 2 bases and V by 4 bases; bases with no gene match: 2. CDR3 length: 14 residues. Per germline, CDR1 LNHNV and CDR2 YYDKDF (reference sequence). The CDR3 spells CATSKGGTGNTIYF. CDR3 DNA sequence: TGTGCCACCAGCAAAGGGGGCACTGGAAACACCATATATTTT.

This clonotype was picked up a small number of times. The chain couples TRBV9 to TRBJ2-7; no definite D call. The CDR3 totals 14 residues. The germline gives CDR1 SGDLS, CDR2 YYNGEE. Trimming took 0 bases from V and 2 from J, leaving 9 bases between them. Here the CDR3 DNA reads TGTGCCAGCAGCGTAGGGGTAGACCCCTACGAGCAGTACTTC. This encodes CASSVGVDPYEQYF.

J is TRBJ1-1 and V is TRBV5-1; D is unresolved. Trimming took 4 bases from V and 1 from J, leaving 11 bases between them. There are 14 residues in the CDR3. Germline V gene data show CDR1 as SGHRS and CDR2 as YFSETQ. CDR3 sequence reads: CASSRTGTNTEAFF. In DNA form, the CDR3 reads TGCGCCAGCAGCAGGACCGGAACGAACACTGAAGCTTTCTTT.

The chain couples TRBV7-9 to TRBJ2-1; D tentatively fits TRBD1 or TRBD2 (5 bases each). The V end was cut by 7 bases, the J end by 9 bases, with 19 bases between. This CDR3 region has 14 residues. From germline, CDR1 is SEHNR and CDR2 FQNEAQ (reference sequence). The CDR3 loop reads CASTFGGSASEQFF. CDR3 in DNA: TGTGCCAGCACCTTTGGGGGTTCTGCGTCTGAGCAGTTCTTC.

V is TRBV29-1 and J is TRBJ1-4; 7 nucleotides agree with TRBD1. The CDR3 sequence is 12 residues long. The germline V gene has CDR1 SQVTM and CDR2 ANQGSEA. Losses at the gene ends were 6 bases for V and 13 bases for J; bases not matched to a gene: 11. The CDR3 reads CSVSHPTGLLFF. In nucleotides, the CDR3 is TGCAGCGTCTCCCATCCGACAGGGCTACTGTTTTTT.

There are a few counts of this clonotype. The rearrangement uses TRBV6-2 or TRBV6-3 and TRBJ2-5; D is unresolved. This CDR3 is 14 amino acids long. Between the trimmed V and J ends, which lost 6 bases and 3 bases, there was a span of 14 bases. CDR1 MNHEY and CDR2 SVGEGT come from the germline V gene. The CDR3 DNA reads as TGTGCCAGCAGAGAGTACCTGGGGAAAGAGACCCAGTACTTC. Its protein product is CASREYLGKETQYF.

The table lists this clonotype with a few counts. V and J are TRBV12-3 or TRBV12-4 and TRBJ2-6, with unresolved D. The CDR3 covers 16 residues. V was cut by 3 bases and J by 0 bases, with 9 bases left in between. The CDR3 region has the DNA TGTGCCAGCAGTTTCCCCCACCGCTCTGGGGCCAACGTCCTGACTTTC. As protein: CASSFPHRSGANVLTF.

The chain carries TRBV5-1 and TRBJ2-7, with TRBD1 matching over 8 bases. V trimming: 4 bases; J trimming: 4 bases; junction bases outside the gene matches: 10. The CDR3 length is 15 residues. Germline values: CDR1 SGHRS, CDR2 YFSETQ. Here the CDR3 reads CASSPTGQGAYEQYF. The DNA for the CDR3 is TGCGCCAGCAGCCCTACGGGTCAGGGGGCTTACGAGCAGTACTTC.

At least ten counts were recorded for this clonotype. DNA for the CDR3: TGTGCCAGCAGTTCCGGAAACCGGGACACCTACAATGAGCAGTTCTTC. Translated, it gives CASSSGNRDTYNEQFF. The chain combines TRBV12-3 or TRBV12-4 with TRBJ2-1, with a possible D match to TRBD1 (6 bases). Deletions cut 4 bases from V and 2 bases from J, with 15 bases between. The CDR3 covers 16 residues.

J is TRBJ1-5 and V is TRBV4-1; D is unresolved. V was clipped by 1 base and J by 0 bases, with 7 bases between them. Germline CDR1 reads MGHRA; CDR2 reads YSYEKL. The CDR3 has 15 amino acids. CDR3 DNA sequence: TGCGCCAGCAGCCAAGTCATCCCTAGCAATCAGCCCCAGCATTTT. Protein product: CASSQVIPSNQPQHF.

This clonotype was seen a single time. The chain uses TRBV5-1 and TRBJ2-6; maybe TRBD1 (6 bases). The CDR3 totals 19 residues. V lost 4 bases to trimming and J lost 2 bases, with 22 bases between them. From germline, CDR1 is SGHRS and CDR2 YFSETQ. The chain's CDR3 is CASSTSQGRWIAGANVLTF. The DNA of the CDR3 is TGCGCCAGCAGCACCTCCCAGGGGCGGTGGATAGCTGGGGCCAACGTCCTGACTTTC.

This clonotype was counted once. The rearrangement joins TRBV7-2 to TRBJ2-1; D is unclear. The V end was cut by 5 bases, the J end by 6 bases, with 11 bases between. Germline V gives CDR1 SGHTA, CDR2 FQGNSA. The CDR3 is made up of 13 amino acids. The CDR3 DNA reads TGTGCCAGCAGCCCGCCCGGTAGCAATGAGCAGTTCTTC. Translation gives CASSPPGSNEQFF.

A few counts support this clonotype. V is TRBV6-2 or TRBV6-3 and J is TRBJ2-3, with D possibly being TRBD1 or TRBD2 (5 bases each). Germline V lookup: CDR1 MNHEY, CDR2 SVGEGT. This CDR3 spans 14 amino acids. Trimming cost V 7 bases and J 6 bases, with 17 bases left between them. The CDR3 bases are TGTGCCAGCATCACGGGACCGGTGGCTGATACGCAGTATTTT. This encodes CASITGPVADTQYF.

This sequence joins TRBV2 and TRBJ1-1; unclear D gene. The germline V gene encodes CDR1 SNHLY and CDR2 FYNNEI. The V gene lost 8 bases and the J gene lost 3 bases, with 7 bases spanning the gap. The CDR3 has 11 amino acids. The DNA of the CDR3 is TGTGCCAGCGGTGTCTACACTGAAGCTTTCTTT. Its translation: CASGVYTEAFF. The complete variable domain, with remaining parts taken from reference TRBV2 and TRBJ1-1, reads EPEVTQTPSHQVTQMGQEVILRCVPISNHLYFYWYRQILGQKVEFLVSFYNNEISEKSEIFDDQFSVERPDGSNFTLKIRSTKLEDSAMYFCASGVYTEAFFGQGTRLTVV.

The rearrangement joins TRBV20-1 to TRBJ2-4; D is undetermined. Deletions cut 6 bases from V and 6 bases from J, with 18 bases between. In germline, CDR1 is DFQATT, CDR2 SNEGSKA (reference sequence). The CDR3 consists of 14 residues. CDR3: CSAVPMGSGNIQYF. The CDR3 DNA reads TGCAGTGCAGTCCCTATGGGGTCTGGAAACATTCAGTACTTC.

This clonotype was recorded many times. The chain joins TRBV28 to TRBJ2-5; tentatively, D is TRBD1 (6 bases). Trimming stripped 3 bases from V and 6 bases from J, with 14 bases between. CDR1 MDHEN and CDR2 SYDVKM come from the germline V gene. The CDR3 length is 14 residues. For the CDR3, the DNA is TGTGCCAGCAGTTTGGGGGCCCTTGGACAGACCCAGTACTTC. Translation: CASSLGALGQTQYF.

A few counts support this clonotype. J is TRBJ2-2 and V is TRBV28, with D unclear. The CDR3 length is 15 residues. Per germline, CDR1 MDHEN and CDR2 SYDVKM. V was trimmed by 3 bases and J by 5 bases, leaving 13 bases between them. In DNA, the CDR3 is TGTGCCAGCAGTTTGGGTGGCCAACGAACCGGGGAGCTGTTTTTT. It codes for CASSLGGQRTGELFF.

The table lists this clonotype with a few counts. This chain links TRBV5-5 with TRBJ2-1; 13 bases agree with TRBD2. Germline values: CDR1 SGHKS, CDR2 YYEKEE (reference sequence). Unmatched junction bases numbered 14, after V lost 0 bases and J lost 8 bases. The CDR3 spans 19 residues. CDR3 in DNA: TGTGCCAGCAGCTTGGTCGCATGGGGGACTAGCGGGATAGGGGATGAGCAGTTCTTC. Translation: CASSLVAWGTSGIGDEQFF.

There are a few counts of this clonotype. The rearrangement links TRBV7-2 to TRBJ1-2; TRBD1 is a possible D gene (5 bases). Germline assignment: CDR1 SGHTA and CDR2 FQGNSA. V was pared by 2 bases and J by 4 bases, with 20 bases between. This CDR3 region has 17 residues. The DNA for the CDR3 is TGTGCCAGCAGCTTACCCACCCCTTCAGGGAGGGTCTATGGCTACACCTTC. Residues: CASSLPTPSGRVYGYTF.